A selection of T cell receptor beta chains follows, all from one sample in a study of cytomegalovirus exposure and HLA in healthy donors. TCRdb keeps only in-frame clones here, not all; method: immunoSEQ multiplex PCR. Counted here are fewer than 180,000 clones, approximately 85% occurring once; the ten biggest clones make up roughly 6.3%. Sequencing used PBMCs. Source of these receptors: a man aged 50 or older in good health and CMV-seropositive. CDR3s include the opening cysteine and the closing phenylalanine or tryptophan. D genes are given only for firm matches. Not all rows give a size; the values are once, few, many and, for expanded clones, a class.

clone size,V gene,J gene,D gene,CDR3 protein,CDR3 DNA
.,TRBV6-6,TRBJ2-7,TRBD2,CASSYQSGGGSEQYF,TGTGCCAGCAGTTACCAATCGGGAGGGGGTTCCGAGCAGTACTTC
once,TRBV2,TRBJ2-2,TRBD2,CASRAGLNTGELFF,TGTGCCAGCAGAGCGGGGTTGAACACCGGGGAGCTGTTTTTT
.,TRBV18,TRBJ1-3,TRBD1,CASSPRQGGSGNTIYF,TGTGCCAGCTCACCTCGACAGGGCGGCTCTGGAAACACCATATATTTT
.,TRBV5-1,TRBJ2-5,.,CASSPGVSPQETQYF,TGCGCCAGCAGCCCCGGGGTTTCGCCCCAAGAGACCCAGTACTTC
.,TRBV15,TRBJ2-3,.,CATSRDFGGGTDTQYF,TGTGCCACCAGCAGAGATTTTGGCGGGGGCACAGATACGCAGTATTTT
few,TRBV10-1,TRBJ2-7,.,CASSPGGTYEQYF,TGCGCCAGCAGCCCCGGGGGTACCTACGAGCAGTACTTC
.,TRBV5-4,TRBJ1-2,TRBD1,CASRLDRVSGYTF,TGTGCCAGCAGGCTGGACAGGGTGAGTGGCTACACCTTC
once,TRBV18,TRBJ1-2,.,CASSPGASRYGYTF,TGTGCCAGCTCACCAGGGGCCTCACGGTATGGCTACACCTTC
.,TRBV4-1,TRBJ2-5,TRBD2,CASSQVETSGIGTQETQYF,TGCGCCAGCAGCCAAGTGGAGACTAGCGGGATAGGGACCCAAGAGACCCAGTACTTC
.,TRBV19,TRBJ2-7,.,CASSIDASVGYEQYF,TGTGCCAGTAGTATAGATGCTAGCGTGGGGTACGAGCAGTACTTC
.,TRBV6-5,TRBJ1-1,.,CASSRGGTEAFF,TGTGCCAGCAGTCGAGGGGGCACTGAAGCTTTCTTT
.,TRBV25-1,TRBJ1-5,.,CASRQTQPQHF,TGTGCCAGCAGACAGACCCAGCCCCAGCATTTT
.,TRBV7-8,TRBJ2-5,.,CASSLVGRAAETQYF,TGTGCCAGCAGCTTAGTAGGCAGGGCCGCGGAGACCCAGTACTTC
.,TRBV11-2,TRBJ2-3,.,CASSLKEYTDTQYF,TGTGCCAGCAGCTTAAAGGAGTACACAGATACGCAGTATTTT
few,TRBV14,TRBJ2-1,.,CASSLQGGSEQFF,TGTGCCAGCAGCCTCCAGGGGGGCAGTGAGCAGTTCTTC
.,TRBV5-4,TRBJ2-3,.,CASSLSGEDTQYF,TGTGCCAGCAGCTTGTCAGGGGAAGATACGCAGTATTTT
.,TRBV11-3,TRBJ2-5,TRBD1,CASSLAGTGQETQYF,TGTGCCAGCAGCTTAGCCGGGACAGGGCAAGAGACCCAGTACTTC
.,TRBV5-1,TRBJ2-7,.,CASSSPPSAAASYEQYF,TGCGCCAGCAGCTCCCCTCCTAGCGCAGCCGCCTCCTACGAGCAGTACTTC
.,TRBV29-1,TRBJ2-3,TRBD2,CSATSGSTDTQYF,TGCAGCGCAACTAGCGGGAGCACAGATACGCAGTATTTT
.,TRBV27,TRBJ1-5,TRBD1,CASRDRAGQPQHF,TGTGCCAGCAGGGACAGGGCAGGTCAGCCCCAGCATTTT
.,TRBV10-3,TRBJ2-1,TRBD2,CAISVASGRAGEQFF,TGTGCCATCAGTGTGGCTAGCGGGAGGGCAGGGGAGCAGTTCTTC
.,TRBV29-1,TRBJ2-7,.,CSVEAPGLYEQYF,TGCAGCGTTGAAGCTCCTGGGCTGTACGAGCAGTACTTC
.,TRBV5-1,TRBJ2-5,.,CASSLVQQETQYF,TGCGCCAGCAGCTTGGTTCAGCAAGAGACCCAGTACTTC
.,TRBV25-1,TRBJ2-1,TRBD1,CASSEKSVWGQGADEQFF,TGTGCCAGCAGTGAAAAGAGCGTTTGGGGACAGGGGGCTGATGAGCAGTTCTTC
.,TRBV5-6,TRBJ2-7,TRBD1,CASRRRDRGPYEQYF,TGTGCCAGCAGACGCCGGGACAGGGGGCCCTACGAGCAGTACTTC
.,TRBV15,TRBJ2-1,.,CATSTINSYNEQFF,TGTGCCACCAGCACTATCAACTCCTACAATGAGCAGTTCTTC
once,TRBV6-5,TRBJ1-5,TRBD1,CASSGGQGQPQHF,TGTGCCAGCAGTGGTGGACAGGGACAGCCCCAGCATTTT
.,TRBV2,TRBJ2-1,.,CASVVNEQFF,TGTGCCAGCGTAGTAAATGAGCAGTTCTTC
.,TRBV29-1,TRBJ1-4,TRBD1,CSVKDRGSNEKLFF,TGCAGCGTTAAAGACAGGGGTTCTAATGAAAAACTGTTTTTT
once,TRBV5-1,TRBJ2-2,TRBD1,CASSFGQGGAGELFF,TGCGCCAGCAGCTTCGGACAGGGAGGAGCCGGGGAGCTGTTTTTT
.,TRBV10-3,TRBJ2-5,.,CAISPGSGLRTQYF,TGTGCCATCAGTCCGGGATCAGGATTGAGGACCCAGTACTTC
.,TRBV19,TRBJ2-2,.,CASSNGHPTGELFF,TGTGCCAGTAGTAATGGACACCCCACCGGGGAGCTGTTTTTT
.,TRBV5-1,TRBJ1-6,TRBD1,CASSLATGDYNSPLHF,TGCGCCAGCAGCTTGGCTACAGGGGACTATAATTCACCCCTCCACTTT
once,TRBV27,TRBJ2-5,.,CASSLKGQTTETQYF,TGTGCCAGCAGTTTAAAGGGGCAGACCACGGAGACCCAGTACTTC
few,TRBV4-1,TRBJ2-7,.,CASSLRRGTAYEQYF,TGCGCCAGCAGCCTAAGGCGGGGAACAGCCTACGAGCAGTACTTC
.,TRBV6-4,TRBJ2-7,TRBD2,CASSDGTSGIIAIRMPVYEQYF,TGTGCCAGCAGTGACGGGACTAGCGGGATTATCGCCATACGAATGCCGGTTTACGAGCAGTACTTC
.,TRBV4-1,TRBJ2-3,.,CASSQDGGGSDTQYF,TGCGCCAGCAGCCAAGATGGGGGCGGTTCAGATACGCAGTATTTT
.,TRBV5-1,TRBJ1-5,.,CASSPQGYYQPQHF,TGCGCCAGCAGCCCGCAGGGTTATTATCAGCCCCAGCATTTT
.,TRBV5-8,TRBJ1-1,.,CASSLGLTEAFF,TGTGCCAGCAGTCTCGGTCTCACTGAAGCTTTCTTT
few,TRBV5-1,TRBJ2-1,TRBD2,CASSLTGLAEYNEQFF,TGCGCCAGCAGCTTAACGGGACTAGCGGAGTACAATGAGCAGTTCTTC
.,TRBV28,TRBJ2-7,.,CASRPPDYYEQYF,TGTGCCAGCAGACCGCCCGACTACTACGAGCAGTACTTC
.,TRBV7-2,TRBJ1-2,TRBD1,CASSSRDRGYGYTF,TGTGCCAGCAGCTCCCGGGACAGGGGCTATGGCTACACCTTC
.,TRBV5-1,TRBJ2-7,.,CASSFTGSEQYF,TGCGCCAGCAGCTTCACAGGGAGTGAGCAGTACTTC
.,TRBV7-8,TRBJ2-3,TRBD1,CASRSLAGTGTDTQYF,TGTGCCAGCAGATCCTTGGCCGGGACAGGCACAGATACGCAGTATTTT
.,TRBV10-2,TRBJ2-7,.,CASSEVSFEQYF,TGCGCCAGCAGTGAGGTATCGTTCGAGCAGTACTTC
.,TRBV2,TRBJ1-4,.,CASSRNGGKGEKLFF,TGTGCCAGCAGCCGAAATGGGGGGAAGGGTGAAAAACTGTTTTTT
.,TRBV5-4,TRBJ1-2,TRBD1,CASGWTGIDYGYTF,TGTGCCAGCGGGTGGACAGGGATCGACTATGGCTACACCTTC
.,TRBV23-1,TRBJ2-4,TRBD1,CASSQSLGTEAKNIQYF,TGCGCCAGCAGTCAATCTTTGGGGACAGAAGCCAAAAACATTCAGTACTTC
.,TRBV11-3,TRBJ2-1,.,CASSPDRGSYNEQFF,TGTGCCAGCAGCCCCGATCGGGGGTCCTACAATGAGCAGTTCTTC
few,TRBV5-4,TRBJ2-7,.,CASSLDGEQYF,TGTGCCAGCAGCTTGGACGGGGAGCAGTACTTC
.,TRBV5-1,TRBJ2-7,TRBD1,CASSLGQGRVHEQYF,TGCGCCAGCAGCTTGGGACAGGGAAGGGTCCACGAGCAGTACTTC
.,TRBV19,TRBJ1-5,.,CASSTRVLQPQHF,TGTGCCAGTAGTACCCGGGTTTTACAGCCCCAGCATTTT
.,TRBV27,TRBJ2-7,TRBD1,CASSLLGGQGPSYEQYF,TGTGCCAGCAGTTTATTGGGAGGACAGGGACCCTCCTACGAGCAGTACTTC
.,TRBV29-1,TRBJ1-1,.,CSVNSLTEAFF,TGCAGCGTTAACAGCCTCACTGAAGCTTTCTTT
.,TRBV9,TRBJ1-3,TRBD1,CASSESGTGFSGNTIYF,TGTGCCAGCAGCGAATCCGGGACAGGATTCTCTGGAAACACCATATATTTT
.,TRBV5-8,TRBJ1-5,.,CASSLKTGQGWPQHF,TGTGCCAGCAGCTTAAAAACAGGGCAGGGTTGGCCCCAGCATTTT
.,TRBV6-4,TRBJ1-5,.,CASSAESNQPQHF,TGTGCCAGCAGTGCCGAGTCCAATCAGCCCCAGCATTTT
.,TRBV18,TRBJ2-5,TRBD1,CASSAGQGRGETQYF,TGTGCCAGCTCAGCCGGACAGGGCCGGGGAGAGACCCAGTACTTC
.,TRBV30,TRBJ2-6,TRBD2,CAWRAGAGANVLTF,TGTGCCTGGAGGGCGGGAGCCGGGGCCAACGTCCTGACTTTC